This record covers a single TCR beta chain. The antigen it recognizes is unknown. No much larger clone exists at a distance of one base, and base qualities are not known. These data are taken from a study of T cell responses to AZD1222 COVID-19 vaccine (dated by TCRdb to the early 2020s). For the study in its entirety: Because spike-specific TCR depth and breadth did not differ between the two schedules, AZD1222 recipients who got a second dose at roughly 4 weeks were pooled with those who got a second dose at roughly 12 weeks. Enrollment into the trials was organized by age into subgroups of 18-55, 56-69 and 70-plus years, and those subgroups contained roughly 140, 27 and 60 TCR-sequenced participants, respectively. TCR sequencing covered 230 to 250 trial participants: 200 to 210 given two doses of AZD1222 and approximately 26 given two doses of MenACWY control vaccine. Overall study results and their limits: The 56-69-year group was small, and its depth increase did not reach significance, likely because of low power. After two AZD1222 doses, both the breadth and the depth of spike-specific TCRs were significantly higher than at day 0 and than in MenACWY recipients. CD4 TCRs associated with the vaccine covered the entire spike protein, and the dominant responses were in regions 160-218 and 743-854. Participants were mostly white British and included more females than males, and it was suggested by the authors that clonal diversity may have been underestimated. Because no day 14 peak-response samples were available, the repertoires could be characterized only after the peak T cell response. Conclusions about previously exposed vaccinees are limited, since just 6 or 7 AZD1222 recipients were seropositive for SARS-CoV-2 at baseline. Nearly half of unique spike-specific TCRs reportedly recognized epitopes outside regions mutated in the B.1.351 and B.1.1.7 variants.

V is clipped by 3 bases and J by 7 bases, and the sequence between their germline boundaries is 8 bases long. CDR1 and CDR2 (SGDLS, YYNGEE) derive from the germline V gene. Spanning cysteine to phenylalanine, the CDR3 consists of 12 amino acids. Only the CDR3 region is kept as DNA, spanning 36 bases read in frame from base 1. What the time point label conveys for this sample: baseline before first vaccination. Vaccinee samples came from UK trials COV001 and COV002, including a single-blind randomized controlled phase 2/3 trial of AZD1222 (ChAdOx1 nCoV-19) in healthy adults. For TCRbeta chain sequencing, PBMC samples from trial participants were taken at day 0 and at day 28 after the second dose. The CDR3 regions of human TCRbeta chains were analyzed by immunosequencing. The study's processing was this. Repertoire TCRs were checked for matches against a reference library of SARS-CoV-2-specific TCRs that had been generated using the MIRA antigen-specificity platform. Breadth was defined as the fraction of unique TCRs that were SARS-CoV-2-associated, and depth was defined as the fraction of total T cells that were SARS-CoV-2-associated. Using the MIRA data, every spike-specific TCR was mapped to the spike region that the TCR reacted to and assigned to either a CD4 or a CD8 class. Log10-transformed breadth and depth values were compared by one-way ANOVA with Sidak's multiple comparisons tests. In its TCRdb copy, this immuneACCESS table keeps in-frame sequences only and misses some clones. Where compared with another copy, unresolved V genes explain less than half of these, and the others have no known cause. That table furnishes V, J and clone size, whereas the DNA furnished D and trimming. This sample has around 83,000 clones in its table, and around 92% of those were observed once. Approximately 5.2% of the sample belongs to the ten largest clones.

The sequence is built from TRBV9 and TRBJ2-1; TRBD2 is a possible D gene, resting on 5 matching bases. The source is an adult in good health. The material sequenced was peripheral blood, taken on day 0 of AZD1222 vaccination. The sequenced DNA is TGTGCCAGCAGCGGAGGAGGTAATGAGCAGTTCTTC. It translates as CASSGGGNEQFF.